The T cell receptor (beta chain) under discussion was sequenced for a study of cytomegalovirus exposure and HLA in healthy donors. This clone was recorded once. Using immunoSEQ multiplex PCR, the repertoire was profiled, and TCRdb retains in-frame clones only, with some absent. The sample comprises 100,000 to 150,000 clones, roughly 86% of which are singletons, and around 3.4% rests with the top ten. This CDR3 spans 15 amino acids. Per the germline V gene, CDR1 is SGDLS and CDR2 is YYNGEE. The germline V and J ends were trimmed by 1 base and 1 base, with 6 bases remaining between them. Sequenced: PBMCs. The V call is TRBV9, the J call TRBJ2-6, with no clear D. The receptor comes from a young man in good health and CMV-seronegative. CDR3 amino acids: CASSVSQSGANVLTF. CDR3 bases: TGTGCCAGCAGCGTATCACAGTCTGGGGCCAACGTCCTGACTTTC.